Listed below are T cell receptor beta chains from one sample, sequenced in a study of T cell responses to AZD1222 COVID-19 vaccine. Clones were sequenced by immunoSEQ multiplex PCR, and TCRdb holds only the in-frame ones, with some missing. The sample holds around 100,000 clones, about 90% seen once. The sample here was peripheral blood, taken on day 0 of AZD1222 vaccination. These receptors originate from an adult in good health. The CDR3 runs from the conserved cysteine through the conserved F or W. D genes are given only for firm matches. Clone size is shown for a subset of rows, as once, few, many or a class of expanded clone.

clone size	D gene	J gene	V gene	CDR3 DNA	CDR3 protein
-	TRBD1	TRBJ1-2	TRBV3-1/TRBV3-2	TGTGCCAGCAGTCAGGACAGGGTAGGTGGCTACACCTTC	CASSQDRVGGYTF
-	-	TRBJ2-1	TRBV29-1	TGCAGCTTGCCTGGGGGTGGAAATGAGCAGTTCTTC	CSLPGGGNEQFF
-	TRBD2	TRBJ2-3	TRBV2	TGTGCCAGCAGTGGAACGGTAGCGGGAGCAGATACGCAGTATTTT	CASSGTVAGADTQYF
-	-	TRBJ2-2	TRBV24-1	TGTGCCACCAGTGATTACCCCGGGACAATTAACACCGGGGAGCTGTTTTTT	CATSDYPGTINTGELFF
-	-	TRBJ1-5	TRBV10-2	TGCGCCAGCAGTGAGTCGTTCCAGGGACGAATCAAGCCCCAGCATTTT	CASSESFQGRIKPQHF
-	-	TRBJ2-6	TRBV6-5	TGTGCCAGCAGGACTGGTAGCTCTGGGGCCAACGTCCTGACTTTC	CASRTGSSGANVLTF
-	-	TRBJ1-2	TRBV2	TGTGCCAGCAGTGAAGCGCTAATTTGGGGCGGCTACACCTTC	CASSEALIWGGYTF
-	-	TRBJ2-1	TRBV11-1	TGTGCCAGCAGCCGGGGCAGGGTCTGGGACTATGAGCAGTTCTTC	CASSRGRVWDYEQFF
-	-	TRBJ1-2	TRBV19	TGTGCCAGTAGTATGTACAGGGAGGGTGGCTACACCTTC	CASSMYREGGYTF
once	TRBD2	TRBJ2-1	TRBV20-1	TGCAGTGCTAGTGGGGATGGGACTAGCGGGCGCTCCAATGAGCAGTTCTTC	CSASGDGTSGRSNEQFF
-	-	TRBJ2-2	TRBV6-5	TGTGCCAGCAGTTACGTTGACCGAGTCACCGGGGAGCTGTTTTTT	CASSYVDRVTGELFF
-	-	TRBJ2-2	TRBV19	TGTGCCAGTAAGGAAAACACCGGGGAGCTGTTTTTT	CASKENTGELFF
-	TRBD1	TRBJ1-2	TRBV10-3	TGTGCCATCAGTGGTAGGGAGACAGGGGAAGGTAACTATGGCTACACCTTC	CAISGRETGEGNYGYTF
-	-	TRBJ2-5	TRBV28	TGTGCCAGCAGTTTACCTCAGGGGTATAAGGAGGAGACCCAGTACTTC	CASSLPQGYKEETQYF
-	-	TRBJ2-1	TRBV19	TGTGCCAGTAGTATTTTTGATGAGCAGTTCTTC	CASSIFDEQFF
-	-	TRBJ2-2	TRBV24-1	TGTGCCACCACTAGGGGAGGTGACACCGGGGAGCTGTTTTTT	CATTRGGDTGELFF
-	-	TRBJ1-1	TRBV4-3	TGCGCCAGCAGCCAAGATATCGGAACGAACACTGAAGCTTTCTTT	CASSQDIGTNTEAFF
-	-	TRBJ1-2	TRBV30	TGTGCCTGGAGTGCTTCCCCTAACTACCCTGGCTACACCTTC	CAWSASPNYPGYTF
-	TRBD1	TRBJ1-6	TRBV16	TGTGCCAGCAGCCAGTCGGGACAGGCGAATTCACCCCTCCACTTT	CASSQSGQANSPLHF
once	TRBD2	TRBJ2-7	TRBV6-2/TRBV6-3	TGTGCCAGCAGTTACCCCACTACGTCAGCGGGACCCTACGAGCAGTACTTC	CASSYPTTSAGPYEQYF
-	-	TRBJ1-5	TRBV6-6	TGTGCCAGCACCGATGGGGGAATGGGAAATCAGCCCCAGCATTTT	CASTDGGMGNQPQHF
-	-	TRBJ2-7	TRBV2	TGTGCCAGCAGCGGCGGAGGGTTTGGCGAGCAGTACTTC	CASSGGGFGEQYF
-	TRBD1	TRBJ1-3	TRBV19	TGTGCCAGTAGTGCCCGACAGGGAGCTGGAAACACCATATATTTT	CASSARQGAGNTIYF
-	-	TRBJ2-4	TRBV7-2	TGTGCCAGCAGCTTAAACCTCGGGCCGGGGTTGTACTTC	CASSLNLGPGLYF
-	-	TRBJ1-5	TRBV28	TGTGCCAGCAGTTTAGGCACAGCCCATCAGCCCCAGCATTTT	CASSLGTAHQPQHF
-	TRBD2	TRBJ2-2	TRBV10-1	TGCGCCACCTGGGCGGGGGGGAAAAGCGGGGAGCTGTTTTTT	CATWAGGKSGELFF
-	TRBD1	TRBJ2-7	TRBV7-2	TGTGCCAGCATCTCCGGGACAGGTGTTTACGAGCAGTACTTC	CASISGTGVYEQYF
-	-	TRBJ1-2	TRBV6-2/TRBV6-3	TGTGCCAGCAGTTACCCGACCCTAGGGGTTCGCTATGGCTACACCTTC	CASSYPTLGVRYGYTF
-	-	TRBJ1-1	TRBV30	TGTGCCTGGGTGGCCGGGGGCTCGAGGACTGAAGCTTTCTTT	CAWVAGGSRTEAFF
-	-	TRBJ2-7	TRBV5-5	TGTGCCAGCAGCCGACAGGTAGAGGGAACCTACGAGCAGTACTTC	CASSRQVEGTYEQYF
-	TRBD1	TRBJ2-2	TRBV12-3/TRBV12-4	TGTGCCAGCAGTCAGGGGGCCGGGGAGCTGTTTTTT	CASSQGAGELFF
-	TRBD1	TRBJ1-2	TRBV19	TGTGCCAGTAGTATAGCGGCAGGGGGCAACTATGGCTACACCTTC	CASSIAAGGNYGYTF
-	-	TRBJ1-1	TRBV11-2	TGTGCCAGCAGCTTGGGCAGGGGACTGAACACTGAAGCTTTCTTT	CASSLGRGLNTEAFF
-	-	TRBJ2-1	TRBV11-3	TGTGCCAGCAGCTTAGATAGGGTAAGCGACATATACAATGAGCAGTTCTTC	CASSLDRVSDIYNEQFF
-	-	TRBJ1-2	TRBV2	TGTGCCAGCCGCCAGGGGTCCTATGGCTACACCTTC	CASRQGSYGYTF
once	TRBD2	TRBJ2-1	TRBV28	TGTGCCAGCAGTCCGGGACTAGCGGGGTACAATGAGCAGTTCTTC	CASSPGLAGYNEQFF
-	-	TRBJ1-3	TRBV6-5	TGTGCCAGCAGTTACGACGGAACACCCTCTGGAAACACCATATATTTT	CASSYDGTPSGNTIYF
-	TRBD1	TRBJ1-3	TRBV19	TGTGCCAGTAAGGGACAGGCCGGAAACACCATATATTTT	CASKGQAGNTIYF
-	-	TRBJ2-1	TRBV30	TGTGCCTGGAGCTCCCGGGCGGGAAGGAATGAGCAGTTCTTC	CAWSSRAGRNEQFF
-	TRBD1	TRBJ1-1	TRBV7-2	TGTGCCAGCAGAACCGGGACAGCTGAAGCTTTCTTT	CASRTGTAEAFF
many	-	TRBJ1-1	TRBV2	TGTGCCAGCAGTGAACAGGGCGCGAACACTGAAGCTTTCTTT	CASSEQGANTEAFF
-	-	TRBJ1-2	TRBV7-2	TGTGCCAGCAGCCCCCCTTACACGCGGGGGGGCTACACCTTC	CASSPPYTRGGYTF
-	TRBD1	TRBJ2-1	TRBV10-1	TGCGCCAGCAGTTCGGACAGGCTGAATAAGCAGTTCTTC	CASSSDRLNKQFF
-	-	TRBJ1-3	TRBV11-2	TGTGCCAGCAGCTCTCTTGGTACGGGGGGAAACACCATATATTTT	CASSSLGTGGNTIYF
-	-	TRBJ2-7	TRBV5-8	TGTGCCAGCAGCCCCGGACTTCTATACGAGCAGTACTTC	CASSPGLLYEQYF
-	-	TRBJ1-3	TRBV28	TGTGCCAGCAGTTTCGGGGGGACCTCCGGAAACACCATATATTTT	CASSFGGTSGNTIYF
once	TRBD2	TRBJ2-7	TRBV28	TGTGCCAGCAGTTCGACTAGCGGAGGGACCTACGAGCAGTACTTC	CASSSTSGGTYEQYF
-	-	TRBJ1-1	TRBV9	TGTGCCAGCAGCGTCTCGGATGGCACTGAAGCTTTCTTT	CASSVSDGTEAFF
once	-	TRBJ1-1	TRBV7-9	TGTGCCAGCAGCGAGGACAGTTCGTTTACTGAAGCTTTCTTT	CASSEDSSFTEAFF
-	TRBD2	TRBJ2-3	TRBV2	TGTGCCAGCAAACGGGAGGGCGGGCCAGATACGCAGTATTTT	CASKREGGPDTQYF
-	-	TRBJ1-2	TRBV19	TGTGCCAGTAGTCCCCGGTTAGGGCCTAACTATGGCTACACCTTC	CASSPRLGPNYGYTF
-	-	TRBJ1-6	TRBV7-9	TGTGCCAGCACCCCAAGTATGGGAAATAATTCACCCCTCCACTTT	CASTPSMGNNSPLHF
-	TRBD2	TRBJ2-7	TRBV20-1	TGCAGTGCTAGTGGACTAGCGGGGCCCTACGAGCAGTACTTC	CSASGLAGPYEQYF
-	-	TRBJ1-4	TRBV5-5	TGTGCCAGCAGCTTTACGGGCACTAATGAAAAACTGTTTTTT	CASSFTGTNEKLFF